Listed below are T cell receptor beta chains from one sample, sequenced in a study of tumor and adjacent non-tumor tissue in lung cancer. TCRdb re-derived calls from the multiplex PCR reads in MiXCR, one entry per CDR3 protein. In the table there are tens of thousands of distinct CDR3 sequences, 55% to 70% of which are singletons. Material for sequencing was lung tumor tissue. The receptors originated from a man between 45 and 60 years old with non-small cell lung cancer. CDR3s include the opening cysteine and the closing phenylalanine or tryptophan. The order of the fields is J gene, D gene, clone size, V gene, CDR3 length, CDR3 protein, CDR3 DNA. D genes are given only for firm matches. Only part of the rows carry a size: once, few, many, or a class if the clone is expanded.

>TRBJ2-1|TRBD2|NA|TRBV6-2/TRBV6-3|15
CTSSTSGRAYNEQFF
TGTACCAGCAGTACCAGCGGGAGGGCATACAATGAGCAGTTCTTC
>TRBJ2-5|NA|few|TRBV6-2/TRBV6-3|18
CASSYPRLGRGHQETQYF
TGTGCCAGCAGTTACCCCCGACTAGGGCGGGGGCATCAAGAGACCCAGTACTTC
>TRBJ1-1|TRBD1|NA|TRBV10-3|15
CSISEWDRRPTEAFF
TGTAGCATCAGTGAGTGGGACAGGCGCCCCACTGAAGCTTTCTTT
>TRBJ2-3|NA|NA|TRBV20-1|13
CSAKLLPTVTQYF
TGCAGTGCCAAACTTCTACCGACAGTTACGCAGTATTTT
>TRBJ2-1|NA|NA|TRBV20-1|16
CSATETGGPRGHEQFF
TGCAGTGCTACCGAGACTGGCGGCCCCCGAGGCCATGAGCAGTTCTTC
>TRBJ2-2|NA|NA|TRBV29-1|16
CSVEIAENTNTGELFF
TGCAGCGTTGAGATAGCGGAAAACACGAACACCGGGGAGCTGTTTTTT
>TRBJ2-7|TRBD2|NA|TRBV28|15
CASSLSIAGKKEQYF
TGTGCCAGCAGTTTATCCATAGCGGGAAAAAAGGAGCAGTACTTC
>TRBJ2-2|NA|many|TRBV28|12
CASSLRQEELFF
TGTGCCAGCAGTTTGAGACAGGAGGAGCTGTTTTTT
>TRBJ2-5|NA|many|TRBV6-5|12
CASRRRQETQYF
TGTGCCAGCAGACGTCGCCAAGAGACCCAGTACTTC
>TRBJ1-2|NA|NA|TRBV28|14
CASSFNRGGNHYTF
TGTGCCAGCAGTTTTAATCGGGGGGGGAATCACTACACCTTC
>TRBJ1-1|NA|many|TRBV30|14
CAWSRTDMNTEAFF
TGTGCCTGGAGCCGGACAGACATGAACACTGAAGCTTTCTTT
>TRBJ2-2|TRBD1|many|TRBV6-5|15
CASRILTGVAGELFF
TGTGCCAGCAGAATACTAACAGGGGTGGCCGGGGAGCTGTTTTTT
>TRBJ2-3|NA|NA|TRBV29-1|14
CSDDRAGSTDTQYF
TGCAGCGATGATAGGGCAGGGAGCACAGATACGCAGTATTTT
>TRBJ2-5|NA|NA|TRBV4-1|13
CARSRGDRRTQYF
TGCGCCAGAAGTCGAGGGGATCGACGGACCCAGTACTTC
>TRBJ2-3|NA|NA|TRBV2|15
CASSECTASTDMQYF
TGTGCCAGCAGTGAATGTACAGCGAGCACAGATATGCAGTATTTT
>TRBJ2-7|NA|NA|TRBV5-1|13
CASSLDFSYEQYF
TGCGCCAGCAGCTTGGACTTTTCCTACGAGCAGTACTTC
>TRBJ2-4|NA|many|TRBV12-5|13
CASGIATPNIQYF
TGTGCTAGTGGTATAGCGACCCCAAACATTCAGTACTTC
>TRBJ1-5|NA|NA|TRBV6-6|16
CASSYSSGVTDQPQHF
TGCGCCAGCAGTTACTCCTCCGGGGTAACGGATCAGCCACAGCATTTT
>TRBJ2-7|NA|many|TRBV6-1|15
CASSENLAGAIEQYF
TGTGCCAGCAGTGAAAATCTAGCAGGCGCGATCGAGCAGTACTTC
>TRBJ1-1|NA|few|TRBV7-9|17
CASPPPGAVHGNTEAFF
TGTGCCAGCCCCCCTCCGGGGGCTGTTCACGGGAACACTGAAGCTTTCTTT
>TRBJ1-5|TRBD1|NA|TRBV10-2|16
CASSDGGGFSNQPQHF
TGCGCCAGTAGTGATGGAGGGGGCTTTAGCAATCAGCCCCAGCATTTT
>TRBJ1-1|NA|many|TRBV30|15
CAWSRAADLGDEAFF
TGTGCCTGGAGCCGAGCGGCAGATTTAGGTGATGAAGCTTTCTTT